These 23 T cell receptor beta chains came from one sample sequenced in a study of graft-versus-host responses after intestinal transplantation. Generated by immunoSEQ multiplex PCR, the TCRdb table keeps only in-frame clones and is missing some. The table shows fewer than 120,000 clones, with 90% to 95% occurring only once. These receptors have no identified antigens. This specimen was unstimulated CD8+ T cells sorted from spleen or lymph node cells, taken before intestinal transplant. The receptors originated from a human donor who received an intestinal transplant.

The rearrangement joins TRBV27 to TRBJ2-3, with a possible D match to TRBD2 (5 bases). CDR3 length: 12 amino acids. Trimming shortened V by 4 bases and J by 8 bases, and 10 bases separated the two germline ends. Germline CDR1 reads MNHEY; CDR2 reads SMNVEV (reference sequence). CDR3 nucleotide sequence: TGTGCCAGCAGTTCGGGGAGTGCTACGCAGTATTTT. Translated: CASSSGSATQYF.

The chain recombines TRBV9 with TRBJ2-7; 8 bases map to TRBD2. The CDR3 is 18 residues long. CDR1 SGDLS and CDR2 YYNGEE come from the germline V gene. The junction had 15 bases not matched to a gene; V was cut back by 3 bases and J by 1 base. This CDR3 is CASSGKEEIGLASYEQYF. Here the CDR3 DNA reads TGTGCCAGCAGCGGTAAAGAAGAAATCGGACTAGCATCCTACGAGCAGTACTTC.

A single count supports this clone. The chain is built from TRBV7-6 and TRBJ1-5, with D possibly being TRBD1 (6 bases). The CDR3 loop spans 14 amino acids. Trimming cost V 1 base and J 7 bases, with 11 bases left between them. The germline V gene encodes CDR1 SGHVS and CDR2 FNYEAQ. CDR3 sequence: CASSLGGPGQPQHF. In DNA, the CDR3 is TGTGCCAGCAGCTTAGGGGGGCCGGGACAGCCCCAGCATTTT.

This sequence joins TRBV2 and TRBJ2-2, with 10 bases matching TRBD1. The CDR3 is made up of 16 amino acids. The germline gives CDR1 SNHLY, CDR2 FYNNEI. V lost 2 bases, J lost 4 bases, and 4 bases stayed unmatched. Here the CDR3 reads CASSEIRDRGTGELFF. Here the CDR3 DNA reads TGTGCCAGCAGTGAAATTCGGGACAGGGGCACCGGGGAGCTGTTTTTT.

The chain joins TRBV7-8 to TRBJ2-3, with TRBD2 as a possible D gene (6 bases). The CDR3 covers 14 residues. Between the trimmed V and J ends, which lost 1 base and 7 bases, there was a span of 12 bases. Germline CDR1 reads SGHVS; CDR2 reads FQNEAQ. The chain's CDR3 is CASSLVGGVHTQYF. CDR3 sequence (DNA): TGTGCCAGCAGCTTAGTAGGCGGGGTACATACGCAGTATTTT.

The V gene is TRBV25-1, the J gene TRBJ2-1; unclear D gene. The V gene's germline CDR1 is MGHDK and CDR2 SYGVNS. The CDR3 runs to 14 residues. V shed 4 bases and J shed 2 bases, with 9 bases lying between them. This CDR3 reads CASSVRRTYNEQFF. DNA for the CDR3: TGTGCCAGCAGTGTGCGGAGAACCTACAATGAGCAGTTCTTC.

This chain uses TRBV27 with TRBJ2-1; D is unresolved. This CDR3 has 12 residues. V shed 5 bases and J shed 7 bases, with 9 bases lying between them. CDR1 is MNHEY and CDR2 is SMNVEV in the germline V gene (reference sequence). The CDR3 sequence is CASSQNFNEQFF. The CDR3 nucleotides read TGTGCCAGCAGTCAGAATTTTAATGAGCAGTTCTTC.

This rearrangement joins TRBV9 to TRBJ2-1; TRBD2 agrees at 9 bases. This CDR3 comprises 16 residues. The V gene end was trimmed by 4 bases and the J gene end by 3 bases; junction bases not matched to a gene: 8. Germline loops: CDR1 SGDLS, CDR2 YYNGEE. The CDR3 region has the DNA TGTGCCAGCAGCACCCTTAGCGGGAGTGGCTACAATGAGCAGTTCTTC. Translated, it gives CASSTLSGSGYNEQFF.

The chain uses TRBV5-4 and TRBJ2-7, with unresolved D. Germline loops: CDR1 SGHNT, CDR2 YYREEE (reference sequence). V was cut by 0 bases and J by 2 bases, with 15 bases left in between. The CDR3 spans 16 residues. The CDR3 DNA follows: TGTGCCAGCAGCTTGGGTGTGAGGATCCCGCCCTACGAGCAGTACTTC. This encodes CASSLGVRIPPYEQYF.

J is TRBJ2-7 and V is TRBV28; D might be TRBD1 (6 bases). Deletions cut 2 bases from V and 2 bases from J, with 10 bases between. CDR3 length equals 14 residues. The germline gives CDR1 MDHEN, CDR2 SYDVKM. CDR3 DNA: TGTGCCAGCAGTTTACCCGGACAGCCCTACGAGCAGTACTTC. This translates into CASSLPGQPYEQYF.

The chain combines TRBV9 with TRBJ2-5, with 9 bases identical to TRBD1. The DNA end is more similar to TRBJ2-7, so the J call may be wrong. The CDR3 contains 14 residues. Germline V CDR1 and CDR2: SGDLS, YYNGEE. In DNA, the CDR3 is TGTGCCAGCAGCGTGGGGGACAGGGACACCGAGCAGTACTTC. It translates to CASSVGDRDTEQYF.

The rearrangement uses TRBV4-1 and TRBJ2-1, with 12 nucleotides matching TRBD2. The V segment lost 0 bases and the J segment 6 bases; nucleotides outside the gene matches: 9. Germline V gives CDR1 MGHRA, CDR2 YSYEKL. This CDR3 is built from 18 residues. CDR3 sequence: CASSQDGNLAGGRNEQFF. The CDR3 DNA follows: TGCGCCAGCAGCCAAGATGGGAACCTAGCGGGGGGGCGCAATGAGCAGTTCTTC.

The gene calls are TRBV6-5 and TRBJ2-5; 7 bases are shared with TRBD1. From germline, CDR1 is MNHEY and CDR2 SVGAGI. With V trimmed by 8 bases and J by 0 bases, 6 bases remained unmatched. The CDR3 runs to 14 residues. The CDR3 DNA follows: TGTGCCAGCGGGACAGTACTGAACCAAGAGACCCAGTACTTC. This gives the protein CASGTVLNQETQYF.

This sequence joins TRBV11-2 and TRBJ2-1; unclear D gene. This CDR3 is 13 amino acids long. Trimming removed 0 bases from V and 6 bases from J, with 6 bases in between. Germline CDR1 SGHAT, CDR2 FQNNGV. Written as DNA, the CDR3 is TGTGCCAGCAGCTTAGATTTGGCCAATGAGCAGTTCTTC. Its translation: CASSLDLANEQFF.

V and J are TRBV5-1 and TRBJ2-5; D ambiguous. With 4 bases removed from V and 5 bases from J, the gap between germline ends came to 15 bases. CDR3 size: 14 residues. In germline, CDR1 is SGHRS, CDR2 YFSETQ. The CDR3 protein is CASSPILNWETQYF. The CDR3 DNA reads TGCGCCAGCAGCCCCATCCTAAACTGGGAGACCCAGTACTTC. The full variable domain, its missing parts supplied by reference TRBV5-1 and TRBJ2-5, is KAGVTQTPRYLIKTRGQQVTLSCSPISGHRSVSWYQQTPGQGLQFLFEYFSETQRNKGNFPGRFSGRQFSNSRSEMNVSTLELGDSALYLCASSPILNWETQYFGPGTRLLVL.

The rearrangement joins TRBV4-2 to TRBJ2-7, with D perhaps TRBD1 or TRBD2 (5 bases each). V lost 1 base and J lost 2, with 18 bases in between. The CDR3 is 17 residues long. Looked up from germline, CDR1 is LGHNA and CDR2 is YNFKEQ. CDR3 DNA sequence: TGTGCCAGCAGCCAAGTGCCCTTGACAGAGGGGACCTACGAGCAGTACTTC. Protein sequence: CASSQVPLTEGTYEQYF.

As regards this clone: Different DNA sequences within this sample yield the same CDR3. The chain combines TRBV6-6 with TRBJ2-7; D is undetermined. Between the trimmed V and J ends, which lost 0 bases and 5 bases, there was a span of 2 bases. Per germline, CDR1 MNHNY and CDR2 SVGAGI (reference sequence). The CDR3 has 11 residues. The CDR3 protein is CASSYSNEQYF. Here the CDR3 DNA reads TGTGCCAGCAGTTACTCGAACGAGCAGTACTTC.

The chain uses TRBV6-5 and TRBJ2-1, with D maybe TRBD2 (5 bases). Deletions cut 8 bases from V and 9 bases from J, with 14 bases between. CDR1 MNHEY and CDR2 SVGAGI come from the germline V gene. CDR3 length: 12 amino acids. CDR3 sequence (DNA): TGTGCCAGCGAAAACGGAGGCGGTGAGCAGTTCTTC. This translates into CASENGGGEQFF.

The gene calls are TRBV5-4 and TRBJ2-7; no definite D call. The germline gives CDR1 SGHNT, CDR2 YYREEE (reference sequence). Trimming removed 5 bases at V and 7 bases at J, with 16 bases between. CDR3 length: 13 residues. CDR3 DNA sequence: TGTGCCAGCAGGCTGGTAGGGTCCCATGAGCAGTACTTC. It is translated as CASRLVGSHEQYF. The whole variable domain, remainder taken from reference TRBV5-4 and TRBJ2-7, is ETGVTQSPTHLIKTRGQQVTLRCSSQSGHNTVSWYQQALGQGPQFIFQYYREEENGRGNFPPRFSGLQFPNYSSELNVNALELDDSALYLCASRLVGSHEQYFGPGTRLTVT.

The chain couples TRBV9 to TRBJ2-3; tentative D call: TRBD1 (6 bases). Germline V gene lookup returns CDR1 SGDLS and CDR2 YYNGEE. Trimming stripped 2 bases from V and 1 base from J, with 8 bases between. The CDR3 consists of 14 residues. CDR3 protein: CASSVSGGTDTQYF. CDR3 DNA sequence: TGTGCCAGCAGCGTTTCAGGGGGCACAGATACGCAGTATTTT.

This chain links TRBV9 with TRBJ1-5; no reliable D call. Germline V gene sequence: CDR1 SGDLS, CDR2 YYNGEE. This CDR3 spans 16 amino acids. V lost 0 bases to trimming and J lost 2 bases, with 12 bases between them. DNA of the CDR3: TGTGCCAGCAGCGTAGGATCGGGAGGAGGCAATCAGCCCCAGCATTTT. As protein: CASSVGSGGGNQPQHF.

Here the CDR3 DNA reads TGTGCCAGCAGCACCCGGGACACAGGTTTTAACGGCTACACCTTC. Protein product: CASSTRDTGFNGYTF. The chain recombines TRBV9 with TRBJ1-2; D may be TRBD1 (6 bases). The germline gives CDR1 SGDLS, CDR2 YYNGEE. CDR3 length: 15 residues. The V and J ends lost 4 bases and 8 bases respectively, with 21 bases between them.

The chain couples TRBV9 to TRBJ1-5, with D possibly matching TRBD1 (5 bases). Germline CDR1 and CDR2: SGDLS and YYNGEE. The V and J ends lost 3 bases and 2 bases respectively, with 12 bases between them. CDR3 size: 15 residues. CDR3: CASSAEGNGNQPQHF. As DNA, the CDR3 is TGTGCCAGCAGCGCTGAGGGGAATGGCAATCAGCCCCAGCATTTT. The full variable domain, its missing parts supplied by reference TRBV9 and TRBJ1-5, is DSGVTQTPKHLITATGQRVTLRCSPRSGDLSVYWYQQSLDQGLQFLIQYYNGEERAKGNILERFSAQQFPDLHSELNLSSLELGDSALYFCASSAEGNGNQPQHFGDGTRLSIL.